A single sample is the source of the 6 T cell receptor beta chains below, sequenced in a study of shared clonotypes between healthy human individuals. Assay: immunoSEQ multiplex PCR; the TCRdb copy retains only in-frame clones and omits some. This table holds 740,000 or so clones, around 73% found once. The sample was memory CD4+ T cells sorted from blood. As to subset: CD45RA-negative fraction. Source of these receptors: a woman aged 25 to 45 in good health.

This CDR3 reads CASSRDLRDRAQQYF. In DNA, the CDR3 is TGTGCCAGCAGTCGGGATCTCCGGGACAGGGCCCAGCAGTACTTC. The chain carries TRBV2 and TRBJ2-7, with 9 bases fitting TRBD1. Germline loops: CDR1 SNHLY, CDR2 FYNNEI. CDR3 length: 15 residues. With V trimmed by 5 bases and J by 8 bases, 13 bases remained unmatched. Full variable domain (remainder filled in from reference TRBV2 and TRBJ2-7): EPEVTQTPSHQVTQMGQEVILRCVPISNHLYFYWYRQILGQKVEFLVSFYNNEISEKSEIFDDQFSVERPDGSNFTLKIRSTKLEDSAMYFCASSRDLRDRAQQYFGPGTRLTVT.

The CDR3 coding sequence is TGTGCCAGCAGCGTAAGTTCTGCCCAGGAGGCAGATACGCAGTATTTT. It specifies CASSVSSAQEADTQYF. This chain links TRBV9 with TRBJ2-3; D perhaps matches TRBD2 (5 bases). Germline V gene lookup returns CDR1 SGDLS and CDR2 YYNGEE. V lost 1 base to trimming and J lost 4 bases, with 16 bases between them. CDR3 length: 16 residues.

The rearrangement uses TRBV2 and TRBJ1-3; D is possibly TRBD1 (5 bases). The CDR3 is made up of 17 amino acids. The germline gives CDR1 SNHLY, CDR2 FYNNEI. Trimming left V 5 bases short and J 1 base short, with 18 bases between. The CDR3 DNA reads TGTGCCAGCAGTCGCGGAAAGGGACCGATATCTGGAAACACCATATATTTT. Amino acid sequence: CASSRGKGPISGNTIYF.

The CDR3 spells CASSQVADNTGELFF. CDR3 nucleotide sequence: TGCGCCAGCAGCCAAGTAGCAGACAACACCGGGGAGCTGTTTTTT. V usage is TRBV4-1 and J usage is TRBJ2-2; D gene unclear. This CDR3 is 15 amino acids long. The germline V gene has CDR1 MGHRA and CDR2 YSYEKL. V was trimmed by 1 base and J by 2 bases, leaving 8 bases between them.

This chain links TRBV5-1 with TRBJ2-6; D is ambiguous. Germline values: CDR1 SGHRS, CDR2 YFSETQ. The length of the CDR3 is 13 residues. V lost 4 bases to trimming and J lost 1 base, with 3 bases between them. CDR3 nucleotides: TGCGCCAGCAGCGAGTCTGGGGCCAACGTCCTGACTTTC. Its protein is CASSESGANVLTF.

The rearrangement links TRBV10-3 to TRBJ1-2; D gene unclear. The V end lost 3 bases, the J end lost 4 bases, and 15 bases lay between the germline ends. Per the germline V gene, CDR1 is ENHRY and CDR2 is SYGVKD. The CDR3 covers 15 residues. CDR3 bases: TGTGCCATCAGTGATCCCCGCTCTACTCTCTATGGCTACACCTTC. It codes for CAISDPRSTLYGYTF.